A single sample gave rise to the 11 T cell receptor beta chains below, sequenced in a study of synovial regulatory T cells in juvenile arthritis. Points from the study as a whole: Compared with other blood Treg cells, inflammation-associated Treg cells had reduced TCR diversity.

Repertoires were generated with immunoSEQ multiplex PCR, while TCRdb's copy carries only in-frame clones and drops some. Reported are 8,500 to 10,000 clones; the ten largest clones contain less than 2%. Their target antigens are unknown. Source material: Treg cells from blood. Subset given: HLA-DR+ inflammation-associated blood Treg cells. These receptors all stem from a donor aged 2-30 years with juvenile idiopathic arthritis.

The CDR3 sequence is CASSLGGSLLHF. The chain is built from TRBV27 and TRBJ1-6. The germline V gene encodes CDR1 MNHEY and CDR2 SMNVEV (reference sequence). The CDR3 sequence is 12 residues long. Only the protein sequence is given.

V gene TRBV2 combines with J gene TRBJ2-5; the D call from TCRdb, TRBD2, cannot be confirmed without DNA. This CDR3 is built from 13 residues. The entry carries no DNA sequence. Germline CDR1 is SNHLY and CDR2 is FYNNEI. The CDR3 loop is CASSEHGGRRVYF.

CDR3 residues: CSVSQNGYTF. This chain connects TRBV29-1 to TRBJ1-2; TCRdb's D call, TRBD1, is unchecked because there is no DNA. The V gene's germline CDR1 is SQVTM and CDR2 ANQGSEA. This CDR3 region has 10 residues. No DNA has been recorded.

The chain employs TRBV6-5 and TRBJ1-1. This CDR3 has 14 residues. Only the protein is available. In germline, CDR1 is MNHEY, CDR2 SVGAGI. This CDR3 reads CASSHRSENTEAFF.

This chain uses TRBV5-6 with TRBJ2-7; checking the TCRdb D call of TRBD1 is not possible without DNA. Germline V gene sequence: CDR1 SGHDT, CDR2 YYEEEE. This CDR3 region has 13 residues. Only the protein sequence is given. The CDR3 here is CASRWTGTYEQCF.

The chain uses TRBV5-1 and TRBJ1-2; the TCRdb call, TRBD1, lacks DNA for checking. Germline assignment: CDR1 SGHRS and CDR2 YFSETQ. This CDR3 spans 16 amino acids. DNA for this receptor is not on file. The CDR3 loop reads CASRTQVHTGLYGYTF.

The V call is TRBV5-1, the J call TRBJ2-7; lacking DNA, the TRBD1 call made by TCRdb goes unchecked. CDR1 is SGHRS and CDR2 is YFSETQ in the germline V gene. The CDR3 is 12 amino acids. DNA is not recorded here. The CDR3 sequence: CASSSQGYEQYF.

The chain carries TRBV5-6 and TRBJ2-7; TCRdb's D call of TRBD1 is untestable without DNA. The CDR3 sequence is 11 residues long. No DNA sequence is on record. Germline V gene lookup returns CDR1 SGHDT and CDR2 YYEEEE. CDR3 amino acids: CASSLALDRDF.

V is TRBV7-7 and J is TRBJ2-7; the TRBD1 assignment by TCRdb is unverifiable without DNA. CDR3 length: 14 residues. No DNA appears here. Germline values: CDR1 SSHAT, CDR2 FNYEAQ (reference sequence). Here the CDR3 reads CASSLAPGSNEQYF.

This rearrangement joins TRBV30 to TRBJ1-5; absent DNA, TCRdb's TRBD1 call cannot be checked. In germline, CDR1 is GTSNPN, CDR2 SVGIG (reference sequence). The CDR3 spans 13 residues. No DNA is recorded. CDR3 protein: CAWSLGADQPQHF. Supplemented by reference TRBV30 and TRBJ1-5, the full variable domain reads SQTIHQWPATLVQPVGSPLSLECTVEGTSNPNLYWYRQAAGRGLQLLFYSVGIGQISSEVPQNLSASRPQDRQFILSSKKLLLSDSGFYLCAWSLGADQPQHFGDGTRLSIL.

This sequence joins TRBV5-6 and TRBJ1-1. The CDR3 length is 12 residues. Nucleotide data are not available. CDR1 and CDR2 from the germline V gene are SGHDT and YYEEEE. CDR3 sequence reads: CASSLDGAEAFF.